Each of the 29 T cell receptor beta chains below was sequenced from the same sample in a study of blood T cell repertoires in COVID-19. The protocol was immunoSEQ multiplex PCR, while the TCRdb copy is restricted to in-frame clones and leaves out a portion. This table holds tens of thousands of clones, 80% found once. Material: peripheral blood. The receptors here all came from a woman in her 70s with acute or convalescent COVID-19.

The sample holds a few counts of this clone. This chain connects TRBV7-2 to TRBJ2-5, with D hard to call. In germline, CDR1 is SGHTA, CDR2 FQGNSA. V lost 3 bases, J lost 1 base, and 9 bases lay in between. The CDR3 sequence is 14 residues long. The CDR3 is CASSFFAAQETQYF. CDR3 nucleotides: TGTGCCAGCAGCTTTTTTGCGGCCCAAGAGACCCAGTACTTC. Using reference TRBV7-2 and TRBJ2-5 for the parts outside the CDR3, the full variable domain is GAGVSQSPSNKVTEKGKDVELRCDPISGHTALYWYRQSLGQGLEFLIYFQGNSAPDKSGLPSDRFSAERTGGSVSTLTIQRTQQEDSAVYLCASSFFAAQETQYFGPGTRLLVL.

V usage is TRBV10-2 and J usage is TRBJ1-6; 9 nucleotides line up with TRBD1. In germline, CDR1 is WSHSY, CDR2 SAAADI. This CDR3 has 16 amino acids. V lost 1 base, J lost 11 bases, and 9 bases stayed unmatched. CDR3 DNA sequence: TGCGCCAGCAGTGAGTTTCCGGGACAGGGTTTGCCACCCCTCCACTTT. Translation: CASSEFPGQGLPPLHF.

This chain links TRBV5-1 with TRBJ2-3; 8 nucleotides line up with TRBD2. The trim removed 4 bases at V and 5 bases at J, leaving 9 bases unmatched. This CDR3 is built from 15 residues. CDR1 is SGHRS, CDR2 YFSETQ, per germline. DNA for the CDR3: TGCGCCAGCAGCCCGGGAGCGGGAGCCGGAGATACGCAGTATTTT. This codes for CASSPGAGAGDTQYF.

This chain links TRBV10-3 with TRBJ1-5; TRBD1 aligns across 8 bases. This CDR3 is built from 14 residues. J was trimmed by 6 bases and V by 6 bases; bases with no gene match: 7. CDR1 and CDR2 (germline): ENHRY, SYGVKD. The DNA of the CDR3 is TGTGCCATCAGGCCGGACAGGGACGGTCAGCCCCAGCATTTT. Translating gives CAIRPDRDGQPQHF.

This CDR3 reads CASSPQHEAVIQYF. DNA of the CDR3: TGTGCCAGTAGTCCCCAACATGAAGCGGTCATTCAGTACTTC. The chain employs TRBV19 and TRBJ2-4; D may be TRBD2 (5 bases). V shed 5 bases and J shed 9 bases, with 17 bases lying between them. This CDR3 region has 14 residues. Germline values: CDR1 LNHDA, CDR2 SQIVND (reference sequence).

The rearrangement uses TRBV2 and TRBJ1-1; TRBD1 is a possible D gene (6 bases). Germline V lookup: CDR1 SNHLY, CDR2 FYNNEI. The CDR3 covers 14 residues. V was clipped by 2 bases and J by 6 bases, with 13 bases between them. CDR3 region: CASSERGPGAEAFF. Written as DNA, the CDR3 is TGTGCCAGCAGTGAAAGGGGACCAGGGGCTGAAGCTTTCTTT.

This rearrangement joins TRBV6-2 or TRBV6-3 to TRBJ2-2; the match to TRBD2 covers 7 bases. The CDR3 extends over 16 amino acids. The J segment lost 5 bases and the V segment lost 6 bases, leaving 12 bases of the junction unmatched. The germline V gene encodes CDR1 MNHEY and CDR2 SVGEGT. In DNA form, the CDR3 reads TGTGCCAGCAGCCGGGGACTACAATACGCTACCGGGGAGCTGTTTTTT. This gives the protein CASSRGLQYATGELFF.

The CDR3 DNA sequence: TGTGCCAGCAGCTTAGTGGGACAGCAGAATGAAAAACTGTTTTTT. It codes for CASSLVGQQNEKLFF. The chain has TRBV13 and TRBJ1-4; 7 bases fit TRBD1. Germline CDR1 is PRHDT and CDR2 is FYEKMQ (reference sequence). Germline trimming cut 1 base from V and 5 bases from J; bases unmatched to any gene: 4. This CDR3 contains 15 residues.

This clone came up once. This rearrangement joins TRBV10-2 to TRBJ2-1, with TRBD2 identical over 11 bases. CDR1 is WSHSY, CDR2 SAAADI, per germline. The length of the CDR3 is 14 residues. J gave up 3 bases and V 9 bases, and 4 bases lay outside the gene matches. The CDR3 reads CASMGLADYNEQFF. The CDR3 DNA reads TGCGCCAGTATGGGACTAGCGGACTACAATGAGCAGTTCTTC.

CDR3 sequence reads: CASSAPTSGTYNEQFF. CDR3 DNA sequence: TGTGCCAGCAGCGCGCCAACTAGCGGGACCTACAATGAGCAGTTCTTC. The V call is TRBV5-6, the J call TRBJ2-1, with 10 positions matching TRBD2. The CDR3 is 16 residues long. Trimming removed 4 bases from V and 2 bases from J; junction bases left unmatched: 6. Germline lookup yields CDR1 SGHDT and CDR2 YYEEEE. Based on the CDR3 plus reference TRBV5-6 and TRBJ2-1, the full variable domain is DAGVTQSPTHLIKTRGQQVTLRCSPKSGHDTVSWYQQALGQGPQFIFQYYEEEERQRGNFPDRFSGHQFPNYSSELNVNALLLGDSALYLCASSAPTSGTYNEQFFGPGTRLTVL.

The rearrangement uses TRBV6-1 and TRBJ1-6; D possibly corresponds to TRBD1 (5 bases). The CDR3 is 16 residues long. Trimming shortened V by 1 base and J by 3 bases, and 10 bases separated the two germline ends. From germline, CDR1 is MNHNS and CDR2 SASEGT. The CDR3 loop is CASSEGAGGYNSPLHF. The CDR3 bases are TGTGCCAGCAGTGAAGGTGCCGGGGGCTATAATTCACCCCTCCACTTT.

The chain recombines TRBV6-2 or TRBV6-3 with TRBJ2-5; a weak D match, TRBD2 (5 bases). The CDR3 length is 14 residues. V was clipped by 5 bases and J by 5 bases, with 15 bases between them. The germline CDR1 and CDR2 sequences are MNHEY and SVGEGT. CDR3 residues: CASSPVGVWETQYF. The CDR3 DNA follows: TGTGCCAGCAGTCCGGTGGGAGTCTGGGAGACCCAGTACTTC.

This chain joins TRBV5-8 and TRBJ1-2; a weak D match, TRBD1 (6 bases). The germline V gene encodes CDR1 SGHTS and CDR2 YDEGEE. The CDR3 spans 16 residues. With 4 bases removed from V and 4 bases from J, the gap between germline ends came to 20 bases. CDR3 nucleotides: TGTGCCAGCAGCGCCTTCGGGGGGCGAGGCAGCTATGGCTACACCTTC. This codes for CASSAFGGRGSYGYTF.

The V and J genes are TRBV3-1 (or the pseudogene TRBV3-2) and TRBJ1-4, with D perhaps matching TRBD1 (5 bases). The CDR3 loop spans 15 amino acids. Per the germline V gene, CDR1 is LGHDT and CDR2 is YNNKEL (reference sequence). V lost 1 base, J lost 8 bases, and 14 bases lay in between. CDR3 DNA: TGTGCCAGCAGCCAAGGGGGAGGGGTAGAGGAAAAACTGTTTTTT. This encodes CASSQGGGVEEKLFF.

The genes are TRBV6-6 and TRBJ1-2, with D tentatively TRBD1 (5 bases). The V end was cut by 0 bases, the J end by 1 base, with 9 bases between. CDR1 MNHNY and CDR2 SVGAGI come from the germline V gene (reference sequence). The CDR3 is 15 amino acids. The CDR3 coding sequence is TGTGCCAGCAGTTACTCGGACACCCTTAACTATGGCTACACCTTC. It yields the protein CASSYSDTLNYGYTF.

This clone was counted a few times. V usage is TRBV27 and J usage is TRBJ2-5, with a weak D call TRBD2 (6 bases). With 7 bases removed from V and 0 bases from J, the gap between germline ends came to 12 bases. The germline V gene has CDR1 MNHEY and CDR2 SMNVEV (reference sequence). This CDR3 has 14 residues. The CDR3 bases are TGTGCCAGCAAGAGCGGGTGGTACCAAGAGACCCAGTACTTC. Translated, it gives CASKSGWYQETQYF.

The rearrangement uses TRBV6-5 and TRBJ1-6; TRBD1 aligns across 9 bases. The CDR3 contains 16 residues. J was trimmed by 8 bases and V by 2 bases; bases with no gene match: 7. Germline assignment: CDR1 MNHEY and CDR2 SVGAGI. CDR3 nucleotides: TGTGCCAGCAGTTACGCGGGGACAGGGAAACATTCACCCCTCCACTTT. Its protein product is CASSYAGTGKHSPLHF.

The chain is built from TRBV6-5 and TRBJ2-3, with D hard to call. V lost 10 bases, J lost 4 bases, and 21 bases lay in between. The CDR3 length is 15 residues. Germline V gene lookup returns CDR1 MNHEY and CDR2 SVGAGI. The CDR3 region is CATGGPGGEADTQYF. As DNA, the CDR3 is TGTGCCACCGGTGGTCCGGGTGGTGAGGCAGATACGCAGTATTTT.

This chain joins TRBV19 and TRBJ1-1, with D hard to call. Germline V gene sequence: CDR1 LNHDA, CDR2 SQIVND (reference sequence). This CDR3 has 15 amino acids. Trimming removed 7 bases from V and 1 base from J, with 16 bases in between. CDR3 in amino acids: CASTLQRGGNTEAFF. CDR3 nucleotide sequence: TGTGCCAGTACCCTCCAGCGGGGAGGGAACACTGAAGCTTTCTTT.

This clone has only one observation. The chain is built from TRBV3-1 (or the pseudogene TRBV3-2) and TRBJ2-7, with D unresolved. The CDR3 is 17 residues long. The germline V gene encodes CDR1 LGHDT and CDR2 YNNKEL (reference sequence). V lost 4 bases, J lost 4 bases, and 23 bases lay in between. The CDR3 nucleotides read TGTGCCAGCAGCCCACATAAGGCTAGAAACAAGTGGTACGAGCAGTACTTC. It translates to CASSPHKARNKWYEQYF.

V gene TRBV5-6 combines with J gene TRBJ2-7; D is unclear. Germline lookup yields CDR1 SGHDT and CDR2 YYEEEE. This CDR3 has 15 amino acids. Trimming pared 1 base from V and 5 bases from J, leaving 16 bases between. In DNA, the CDR3 is TGTGCCAGCAGCTTGTTTTCTGCGTTGTTAAACGAGCAGTACTTC. It translates to CASSLFSALLNEQYF. The full variable domain, rest sourced from reference TRBV5-6 and TRBJ2-7, is DAGVTQSPTHLIKTRGQQVTLRCSPKSGHDTVSWYQQALGQGPQFIFQYYEEEERQRGNFPDRFSGHQFPNYSSELNVNALLLGDSALYLCASSLFSALLNEQYFGPGTRLTVT.

CDR3 amino acids: CASSRTGTGGYYEQYF. In DNA form, the CDR3 reads TGCGCCAGCAGCCGAACCGGGACAGGGGGGTACTACGAGCAGTACTTC. The chain carries TRBV4-1 and TRBJ2-7; 11 bases match TRBD1. The CDR3 is 16 residues long. CDR1 and CDR2 from the germline V gene are MGHRA and YSYEKL. V was clipped by 4 bases and J by 3 bases; unmatched bases: 8.

The chain employs TRBV5-1 and TRBJ2-3; 11 bases are a match to TRBD2. The junction had 5 bases not matched to a gene; V was cut back by 0 bases and J by 5 bases. In germline, CDR1 is SGHRS, CDR2 YFSETQ. This CDR3 has 16 amino acids. CDR3 DNA: TGCGCCAGCAGCTTGGTACTAGCGGGAGTGGAAGATACGCAGTATTTT. Encoded protein: CASSLVLAGVEDTQYF.

The chain has TRBV28 and TRBJ2-1, with 10 bases aligning to TRBD1. From germline, CDR1 is MDHEN and CDR2 SYDVKM. This CDR3 is built from 14 residues. V was clipped by 7 bases and J by 7 bases; unmatched bases: 7. DNA of the CDR3: TGTGCCAGCACCGACCGACAGGGGGCTAATGAGCAGTTCTTC. Translation gives CASTDRQGANEQFF. Based on the CDR3 plus reference TRBV28 and TRBJ2-1, the full variable domain is DVKVTQSSRYLVKRTGEKVFLECVQDMDHENMFWYRQDPGLGLRLIYFSYDVKMKEKGDIPEGYSVSREKKERFSLILESASTNQTSMYLCASTDRQGANEQFFGPGTRLTVL.

This sequence joins TRBV28 and TRBJ1-5; the D is unclear. The CDR3 sequence is 15 residues long. The V gene lost 6 bases and the J gene lost 0 bases, with 12 bases spanning the gap. In germline, CDR1 is MDHEN, CDR2 SYDVKM. CDR3 coding DNA: TGTGCCAGCAGGGACTTGGCGGCTAGCAATCAGCCCCAGCATTTT. This sequence encodes CASRDLAASNQPQHF.

J is TRBJ1-1 and V is TRBV18, with 7 bases aligning to TRBD1. V shed 8 bases, J shed 0 bases, and the junction held 12 bases outside the gene matches. CDR1 KGHSH and CDR2 LQKENI come from the germline V gene. This CDR3 region has 16 residues. CDR3 protein: CASTAGQDFMNTEAFF. The DNA of the CDR3 is TGTGCCAGCACTGCCGGACAGGATTTCATGAACACTGAAGCTTTCTTT. Filled out from reference TRBV18 and TRBJ1-1, the complete variable domain reads NAGVMQNPRHLVRRRGQEARLRCSPMKGHSHVYWYRQLPEEGLKFMVYLQKENIIDESGMPKERFSAEFPKEGPSILRIQQVVRGDSAAYFCASTAGQDFMNTEAFFGQGTRLTVV.

This rearrangement joins TRBV11-2 to TRBJ2-3, with 8 nucleotides matching TRBD2. Germline V gives CDR1 SGHAT, CDR2 FQNNGV. The CDR3 is made up of 14 amino acids. The V gene end was trimmed by 4 bases and the J gene end by 4 bases; junction bases not matched to a gene: 4. The CDR3 DNA reads as TGTGCCAGCAGCTCGTTAGCGGGGTCAGATACGCAGTATTTT. The encoded protein is CASSSLAGSDTQYF.

The rearrangement joins TRBV6-5 to TRBJ2-1; 8 bases are shared with TRBD2. Germline V gene lookup returns CDR1 MNHEY and CDR2 SVGAGI. The CDR3 has 15 amino acids. V was clipped by 5 bases and J by 0 bases; unmatched bases: 3. DNA of the CDR3: TGTGCCAGCAGTAAGCGGGGGAGCTCCTACAATGAGCAGTTCTTC. Protein: CASSKRGSSYNEQFF.

V and J are TRBV29-1 and TRBJ2-7; 7 bases fit TRBD2. The CDR3 runs to 12 residues. V gave up 1 base and J gave up 6 bases; unmatched junction bases: 3. CDR1 and CDR2 from the germline V gene are SQVTM and ANQGSEA. CDR3 DNA: TGCAGCGTTGAAGCGGGGGGACGCGAGCAGTACTTC. The encoded protein is CSVEAGGREQYF.